The entry below describes one T cell receptor (beta chain). The data were taken from a study of blood T cell repertoires in COVID-19. Study at large: Whether acute or convalescent, the COVID-19 samples came from the United States, Italy and Spain. The analysed material was cDNA or gDNA that came from T cells, B-cell-depleted T cells, or PBMCs.

Original processing methods: Reference gene primer amplification gave nucleated cell count estimates. The method was immunoSEQ multiplex PCR; TCRdb's version includes in-frame clones alone and lacks a portion of them. That table supplies the V and J calls and clone size; D and trimming were determined from the DNA. The table has more than 300,000 clones, around nine tenths seen once. The CDR3 is 13 residues long. Between the trimmed V and J ends, which lost 8 bases and 6 bases, there was a span of 14 bases. Followed longitudinally, the Seattle patients had been enrolled during active infection. The clonotype comes from a woman aged 65 to 85 with COVID-19, enrolled during active disease. Sequenced: peripheral blood. This chain links TRBV12-3 or TRBV12-4 with TRBJ1-5; perhaps TRBD1 as D (5 bases). The CDR3 DNA reads TGTGCCAGCCTGGGGGGGTACGGTCAGCCCCAGCATTTT. It codes for CASLGGYGQPQHF.